The clone carrying this T cell receptor beta chain was seen ten or more times. Antigen: not known. This entry is derived from a study of T cell repertoires in cytomegalovirus infection. Overall study: CMV infection and matching HLA type were both indicated by public TCR beta signatures. The study's findings and limits: Within the response measured ex vivo, HLA-C-restricted CMV-specific TCR beta clonotypes were dominant. Cumulated frequencies of public TCR beta families served to identify carriers of CMV plus the relevant HLA.

TCRdb processed the reads anew with MiXCR; each CDR3 protein has one entry. Here the sample spans some 920,000 distinct CDR3 sequences, less than 35% being singletons. The source is a human donor in good health (CMV status not recorded). Some clones in this sample may be carry-over from other donors' samples. Sequencing was performed on cultured CD8+ T cells from PBMCs, taken from culture after CMV antigen stimulation.

CDR3 bases: TGTGCCAGCAGCTTCATCATCGCCGGGACTGCCTATGGCTACACCTTC. Protein: CASSFIIAGTAYGYTF. This chain joins TRBV11-2 and TRBJ1-2, with a possible D match to TRBD1 (5 bases). The V end lost 3 bases, the J end lost 4 bases, and 18 bases lay between the germline ends. Per the germline V gene, CDR1 is SGHAT and CDR2 is FQNNGV. The CDR3 length is 16 residues.